This T cell receptor beta chain is drawn from a study of cytomegalovirus exposure and HLA in healthy donors. Study-wide results and caveats: What a later analysis showed was that several of the most significant clusters appeared linked to common viral pathogens. Most likely, a cluster of highly shared sequence variants arose as a sequencing artifact.

Regarding this clone: Its specificity is not known.

The length of the CDR3 is 13 residues. Germline lookup yields CDR1 LGHNA and CDR2 YNFKEQ. Trimming took 0 bases from V and 4 from J, leaving 7 bases between them. 13 Jbeta primers and 60 Vbeta primers were used for the PCR. Sequencing was performed with immunoSEQ multiplex PCR; in TCRdb, only in-frame clones are kept and a portion is missing. This sample carries over 100,000 clones, around 81% of them seen once, and the ten largest clones take over 2%. The receptor was derived from a woman in her 30s in good health and CMV-seronegative. The specimen was PBMCs. The J gene is TRBJ2-7, the V gene TRBV4-2; no reliable D call. Here the CDR3 reads CASSQDGIYEQYF. CDR3 in DNA: TGTGCCAGCAGCCAAGATGGCATTTACGAGCAGTACTTC.